The 25 T cell receptor beta chains presented below share a single source sample, sequenced in a study of Graves' ophthalmopathy and Graves' hyperthyroidism. The authors amplified TCR beta CDR3 regions, and they did so from RNA transcripts for repertoire sequencing. The authors performed first-round RT-PCR with HTBI primers and then a second-round multiplex PCR. MiXCR was run by TCRdb on the multiplex PCR reads, yielding one entry per CDR3 protein. The profile shows about 620,000 distinct CDR3 sequences, roughly 20% of them singletons. The sample comprised peripheral blood. These receptors were collected from a woman aged 18-30 years with stable Graves' hyperthyroidism. Some clones in this sample may be carry-over from other donors' samples.

The rearrangement joins TRBV6-4 to TRBJ1-2, with 9 bases lining up with TRBD1. V was clipped by 8 bases and J by 3 bases; unmatched bases: 4. Germline-derived CDR1 and CDR2 are MRHNA and SNTAGT. The CDR3 runs to 13 residues. CDR3 sequence: CASGDREDYGYTF. CDR3 bases: TGTGCCAGCGGGGACAGGGAAGACTATGGCTACACCTTC.

This clonotype was found many times. This chain connects TRBV30 to TRBJ1-2; D gene uncertain. This CDR3 comprises 12 residues. The V end lost 0 bases, the J end lost 8 bases, and 10 bases lay between the germline ends. CDR1 is GTSNPN and CDR2 is SVGIG in the germline V gene (reference sequence). CDR3 DNA: TGTGCCTGGAGTGTAGGAGATGGGGGCTACACCTTC. It translates to CAWSVGDGGYTF. The full variable domain, completed using reference TRBV30 and TRBJ1-2, is SQTIHQWPATLVQPVGSPLSLECTVEGTSNPNLYWYRQAAGRGLQLLFYSVGIGQISSEVPQNLSASRPQDRQFILSSKKLLLSDSGFYLCAWSVGDGGYTFGSGTRLTVV.

The genes are TRBV20-1 and TRBJ1-1, with D possibly matching TRBD1 (5 bases). Germline-derived CDR1 and CDR2 are DFQATT and SNEGSKA (reference sequence). This CDR3 has 14 residues. Trimming shortened V by 2 bases and J by 1 base, and 11 bases separated the two germline ends. CDR3 nucleotides: TGCAGTGCTAGAACCCCGGGGCCGAACACTGAAGCTTTCTTT. Translating gives CSARTPGPNTEAFF.

This clonotype was seen ten or more times. The V call is TRBV18, the J call TRBJ1-2; no reliable D call. The CDR3 is 13 residues long. Deletions cut 3 bases from V and 1 base from J, with 6 bases between. In germline, CDR1 is KGHSH, CDR2 LQKENI. CDR3 residues: CASSPLDNYGYTF. CDR3 DNA: TGTGCCAGCTCACCTTTGGATAACTATGGCTACACCTTC.

The V and J genes are TRBV12-3 or TRBV12-4 and TRBJ2-3, with D possibly matching TRBD2 (5 bases). The CDR3 is made up of 17 amino acids. The germline V and J ends were trimmed by 8 bases and 0 bases, with 21 bases remaining between them. CDR3 DNA sequence: TGTGCCAGCTCCTACCTCGGACGGAGGCCTAGCACAGATACGCAGTATTTT. This translates into CASSYLGRRPSTDTQYF.

This clonotype appeared many times. V is TRBV5-1 and J is TRBJ2-5, with D tentatively TRBD1 (5 bases). Trimming removed 3 bases from V and 1 base from J, with 10 bases in between. From germline, CDR1 is SGHRS and CDR2 YFSETQ. The CDR3 spans 14 residues. The CDR3 is CASSSTAIQETQYF. In DNA form, the CDR3 reads TGCGCCAGCAGCTCGACAGCTATCCAAGAGACCCAGTACTTC.

About this clonotype: The germline gene is not matched at one end of the junction; a read error may be the cause. The chain uses TRBV6-1 and TRBJ1-1, with 7 bases aligning to TRBD1. This CDR3 spans 15 amino acids. Germline V gene data show CDR1 as MNHNS and CDR2 as SASEGT. CDR3 bases: TGTGCCAGCACCAAGCACGAACAGGGGAACACTGAAGCTTGCTTT. Amino acid sequence: CASTKHEQGNTEACF.

In this sample, this clonotype turned up many times. The chain couples TRBV28 to TRBJ2-7; D possibly matches TRBD1 or TRBD2 (5 bases each). The CDR3 loop spans 14 amino acids. The V gene lost 7 bases and the J gene lost 5 bases, with 18 bases spanning the gap. Germline CDR1 reads MDHEN; CDR2 reads SYDVKM. Here the CDR3 reads CASTLGREKDEQYF. The CDR3 nucleotides read TGTGCCAGCACCCTCGGCAGGGAGAAGGACGAGCAGTACTTC. The full variable domain, in which reference TRBV28 and TRBJ2-7 provide the parts outside the CDR3, is DVKVTQSSRYLVKRTGEKVFLECVQDMDHENMFWYRQDPGLGLRLIYFSYDVKMKEKGDIPEGYSVSREKKERFSLILESASTNQTSMYLCASTLGREKDEQYFGPGTRLTVT.

The chain uses TRBV27 and TRBJ1-6; D unresolved. The CDR3 spans 15 residues. Between the trimmed V and J ends, which lost 6 bases and 10 bases, there was a span of 19 bases. From germline, CDR1 is MNHEY and CDR2 SMNVEV (reference sequence). The CDR3 DNA reads TGTGCCAGCAGCGTAGCGGGTAGGGTGCACTCACCCCTCCACTTT. Protein sequence: CASSVAGRVHSPLHF.

This clonotype was detected a few times. The chain couples TRBV18 to TRBJ1-1, with D maybe TRBD1 (6 bases). The CDR3 is 16 amino acids. V gave up 0 bases and J gave up 3 bases, with 14 bases separating them. Germline lookup yields CDR1 KGHSH and CDR2 LQKENI. The CDR3 DNA is TGTGCCAGCTCACCACCGGCCGGCAGGGGAGACACTGAAGCTTTCTTT. It encodes CASSPPAGRGDTEAFF.

On this clonotype: The CDR3 ends on some other residue instead of the conserved phenylalanine or tryptophan, so this is likely a read error. The chain is built from TRBV15 and TRBJ2-7; 7 nucleotides agree with TRBD1. The CDR3 sequence is 14 residues long. V lost 5 bases, J lost 4 bases, and 8 bases stayed unmatched. Looked up from germline, CDR1 is LNHNV and CDR2 is YYDKDF (reference sequence). CDR3 nucleotide sequence: TGTGCCACCAGCGGTACAGGGGTTGGGTACGAGCAGTACTAC. This gives the protein CATSGTGVGYEQYY.

This CDR3 is CASSESKRGRGYTF. The CDR3 DNA reads as TGTGCCAGCAGTGAATCGAAGAGGGGGCGCGGCTACACCTTC. V and J are TRBV25-1 and TRBJ1-2; 7 bases are shared with TRBD1. Per the germline V gene, CDR1 is MGHDK and CDR2 is SYGVNS. The length of the CDR3 is 14 residues. Losses at the gene ends were 1 base for V and 8 bases for J; bases not matched to a gene: 7.

The CDR3 here is CASSPQPSNQPQHF. CDR3 DNA sequence: TGTGCCAGCAGTCCGCAACCTAGCAATCAGCCCCAGCATTTT. This chain joins TRBV6-1 and TRBJ1-5; the D is unclear. Germline CDR1 reads MNHNS; CDR2 reads SASEGT. This CDR3 is 14 amino acids long. Trimming took off 5 bases at V and 0 bases at J, with 8 bases between the two ends.

V and J are TRBV2 and TRBJ2-7; D is uncertain. Germline V gives CDR1 SNHLY, CDR2 FYNNEI. This CDR3 is built from 15 residues. The V end was cut by 2 bases, the J end by 0 bases, with 11 bases between. The CDR3 region has the DNA TGTGCCAGCAGTGAAAAGGGCACACGCTCCTACGAGCAGTACTTC. Residues: CASSEKGTRSYEQYF.

This clonotype appeared a few times. The chain carries TRBV4-2 and TRBJ2-7; 8 bases align to TRBD2. This CDR3 region has 15 residues. Trimming cost V 1 base and J 6 bases; bases outside gene matches: 8. CDR1 is LGHNA, CDR2 YNFKEQ, per germline. The DNA of the CDR3 is TGTGCCAGCAGCCAAGTAAGTGGACTAGCTGGCGAGCAGTACTTC. This sequence encodes CASSQVSGLAGEQYF.

The sample holds many counts of this clonotype. This rearrangement joins TRBV4-1 to TRBJ1-1; no clear D. Germline V gene lookup returns CDR1 MGHRA and CDR2 YSYEKL. This CDR3 region has 15 residues. Trimming removed 0 bases from V and 2 bases from J, with 10 bases in between. CDR3: CASSQDVLVNTEAFF. The CDR3 DNA is TGCGCCAGCAGCCAAGATGTCTTGGTAAACACTGAAGCTTTCTTT.

J is TRBJ2-2 and V is TRBV20-1, with TRBD1 matching 7 bases. The CDR3 consists of 15 residues. V was clipped by 5 bases and J by 4 bases; unmatched bases: 10. Looked up from germline, CDR1 is DFQATT and CDR2 is SNEGSKA (reference sequence). Written as DNA, the CDR3 is TGCAGTGCTCAACCAGGGGGTCGGAGCACCGGGGAGCTGTTTTTT. The encoded protein is CSAQPGGRSTGELFF.

This clonotype occurred many times. The chain joins TRBV12-3 or TRBV12-4 to TRBJ1-1; D not resolved. The CDR3 has 12 residues. The V end was cut by 1 base, the J end by 7 bases, with 7 bases between. The CDR3 nucleotides read TGTGCCAGCAGTTTAGGCAGGATTGAAGCTTTCTTT. It translates to CASSLGRIEAFF.

Ten or more counts support this clonotype. The V and J genes are TRBV20-1 and TRBJ2-7, with TRBD1 as a possible D gene (5 bases). The CDR3 sequence is 11 residues long. Trimming cost V 6 bases and J 6 bases, with 12 bases left between them. Germline CDR1 is DFQATT and CDR2 is SNEGSKA (reference sequence). The CDR3 DNA is TGCAGTGCCTCAGGGTTTGGCGAGCAGTACTTC. As protein: CSASGFGEQYF.

This clonotype has just a few counts. The chain has TRBV10-3 and TRBJ2-5; tentatively, D is TRBD1 (5 bases). V shed 4 bases and J shed 4 bases, with 10 bases lying between them. This CDR3 comprises 13 residues. The V gene's germline CDR1 is ENHRY and CDR2 SYGVKD. CDR3 sequence: CAISATGTETQYF. The CDR3 DNA reads TGTGCCATCAGTGCTACAGGTACAGAGACCCAGTACTTC.

This clonotype was seen many times. The gene calls are TRBV28 and TRBJ1-6; TRBD1 is a possible D gene (5 bases). The CDR3 extends over 13 amino acids. Germline loops: CDR1 MDHEN, CDR2 SYDVKM. Trimming removed 5 bases at V and 9 bases at J, with 11 bases between. CDR3 amino acids: CASSSTTASPLHF. In nucleotides, the CDR3 is TGTGCCAGCAGTAGTACGACAGCTTCACCCCTCCACTTT.

This clonotype was observed many times. The rearrangement joins TRBV2 to TRBJ1-1; 9 positions agree with TRBD1. This CDR3 region has 14 residues. With 10 bases clipped from V and 0 bases from J, the junction kept 6 bases outside the gene matches. The V gene's germline CDR1 is SNHLY and CDR2 FYNNEI. The CDR3 here is CAIAGTGMNTEAFF. The CDR3 DNA reads TGTGCCATTGCCGGGACAGGGATGAACACTGAAGCTTTCTTT.

Turning to this clonotype: An end of the junction does not agree with germline; a read error may underlie this. The CDR3 nucleotides read TGTGTCATCAGCTTAGGGGACATTAACAAGGGCTTC. It translates to CVISLGDINKGF. J is TRBJ2-5 and V is TRBV7-8, with a possible D match to TRBD1 (6 bases). This CDR3 has 12 residues. Germline V gene sequence: CDR1 SGHVS, CDR2 FQNEAQ.

Ten or more counts support this clonotype. The rearrangement uses TRBV28 and TRBJ1-6; possibly TRBD1 for D (5 bases). Germline CDR1 MDHEN, CDR2 SYDVKM. The CDR3 is 14 residues long. With 8 bases removed from V and 5 bases from J, the gap between germline ends came to 13 bases. CDR3 in amino acids: CASGETAHNSPLHF. The DNA of the CDR3 is TGTGCCAGCGGGGAGACAGCCCATAATTCACCCCTCCACTTT.

The chain carries TRBV6-5 and TRBJ1-3; 8 nucleotides agree with TRBD1. J was trimmed by 4 bases and V by 2 bases; bases with no gene match: 4. The germline gives CDR1 MNHEY, CDR2 SVGAGI. This CDR3 region has 15 residues. The CDR3 bases are TGTGCCAGCAGTTACCGAGGACAGGGAGGAAACACCATATATTTT. Amino acid sequence: CASSYRGQGGNTIYF.